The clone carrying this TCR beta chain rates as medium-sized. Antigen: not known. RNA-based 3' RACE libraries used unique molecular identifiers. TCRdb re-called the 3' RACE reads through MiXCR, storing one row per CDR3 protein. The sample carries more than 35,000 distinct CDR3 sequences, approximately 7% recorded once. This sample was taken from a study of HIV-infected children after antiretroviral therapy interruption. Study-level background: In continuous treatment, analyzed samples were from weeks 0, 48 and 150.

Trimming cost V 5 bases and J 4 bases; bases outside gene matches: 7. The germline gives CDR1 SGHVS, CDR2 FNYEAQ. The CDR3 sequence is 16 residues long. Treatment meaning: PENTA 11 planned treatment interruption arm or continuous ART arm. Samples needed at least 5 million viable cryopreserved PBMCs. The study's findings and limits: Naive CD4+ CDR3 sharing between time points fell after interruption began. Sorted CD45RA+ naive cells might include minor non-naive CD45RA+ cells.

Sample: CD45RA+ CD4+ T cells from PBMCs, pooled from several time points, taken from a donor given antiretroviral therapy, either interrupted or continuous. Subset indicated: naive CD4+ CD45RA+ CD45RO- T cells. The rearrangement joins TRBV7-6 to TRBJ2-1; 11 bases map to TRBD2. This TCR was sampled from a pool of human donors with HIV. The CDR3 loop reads CASSITSGRGYNEQFF. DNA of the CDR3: TGTGCCAGCAGCATCACTAGCGGGAGAGGGTACAATGAGCAGTTCTTC.